This T cell receptor beta chain derives from a study of shared clonotypes between healthy human individuals. Method: immunoSEQ multiplex PCR; TCRdb's copy keeps in-frame clones and lacks some. The sample has approximately 940,000 clones; around three quarters are singletons. As regards this clone: Its antigen is not known.

The CDR3 spans 16 residues. Germline lookup yields CDR1 MNHNS and CDR2 SASEGT. Trimming left V 0 bases short and J 7 bases short, with 15 bases between. Study-wide results and caveats: Shared clonotypes across all four donors exceeded non-shared ones in generation probability.

This TCR derives from a man between 18 and 29 years old in good health. The V gene is TRBV6-1, the J gene TRBJ1-4; TRBD1 is a possible D gene (6 bases). Material: memory CD4+ T cells sorted from blood. As to subset: CD45RA-negative fraction. In DNA, the CDR3 is TGTGCCAGCAGTGAAGCATGGGGGCGGCCGCGTGAAAAACTGTTTTTT. Translated: CASSEAWGRPREKLFF.